This note documents a single T cell receptor (beta chain) sequence. This receptor's antigen is unknown. Base qualities are not at hand, and no much larger clone is one base apart. Receptor libraries were prepared by the immunoSEQ multiplex PCR assay. As for how the authors treated the data: A statistical classification framework was developed to diagnose cytomegalovirus status using the catalog of TCR beta chain sequences. TCRdb stores this immuneACCESS table with in-frame sequences only. Part of the clones is absent; in the studies checked, under half of the shortfall reflects unresolved V genes, and no reason is known for the rest. The DNA was the basis for D and trimming; V, J and clone size are from that table. This sample comprises about 150,000 clones, roughly nine tenths of them detected only once. Around 0.7% of the sample goes to the ten largest clones. The junction shows trimming of 3 bases on V and 0 bases on J, plus 5 bases between the germline ends. According to the germline V gene, CDR1 reads MNHNS and CDR2 reads SASEGT. CDR3 length: 13 amino acids, cysteine to phenylalanine. Only the CDR3 DNA is retained, 39 bases long and in frame from the first base.

The data were taken from a study of cytomegalovirus exposure and HLA in healthy donors (dated by TCRdb to 2015 to 2018). Regarding the study in general: According to a later analysis, one platform produced both the 120 validation repertoires and the 666 repertoires of the first cohort. The aim of the study was to test whether cataloging public T cell receptors could identify signatures of past pathogen exposure. The study combined high-throughput TCR immunosequencing, statistical association of individual TCRs with disease status, and machine learning to predict cytomegalovirus infection status. Along with the approximately 700-subject first cohort, a separate validation cohort of over a hundred different subjects was used.

The donors belonged to the validation cohort of about 110 subjects, which was separate from the approximately 700-subject first cohort. Overall results and qualifications from the work: In vitro tests confirmed that a few of the cytomegalovirus-associated TCR beta chains recognize cytomegalovirus antigens. Across donors, most TCR sequences were observed very rarely, whereas some public TCRs were present in many individuals. The classifier was reported to diagnose cytomegalovirus status with high specificity and sensitivity in both the original and validation cohorts. In a later analysis, TCRs clustered in the first cohort were found to also tend to co-occur in the 130 or so validation repertoires, with over 90% of cluster scores above 0. All 130 or so repertoires were used to score co-occurrence in the validation cohort in a later analysis, because that analysis had no HLA typing for the cohort. The study listed around 160 TCR beta chains as associated with cytomegalovirus. The authors suggested that the approach could potentially be extended to other disease states and immunological phenotypes.

This receptor was taken from a man younger than 35 in good health and CMV-seronegative. Sequencing was done on a sample of PBMCs. The chain joins TRBV6-1 to TRBJ1-2, with no confidently assigned D gene. The CDR3 has the sequence CASSDGTNYGYTF. The DNA sequence is TGTGCCAGCAGTGACGGGACTAACTATGGCTACACCTTC.